The 10 T cell receptor beta chains below come from one sample, sequenced in a study of OX40 agonist ivuxolimab in advanced cancers. Using immunoSEQ multiplex PCR, the repertoire was profiled, and TCRdb retains in-frame clones only, with some absent. There are 65,000 to 80,000 clones in the sample; about nine tenths occur only once, and 11% lies in the top ten. Sequencing used CD4+ or CD8+ T cells sorted from blood, obtained in a trial of the OX40 agonist ivuxolimab. The receptors here all came from an adult with an advanced solid tumor such as melanoma, head and neck, liver or kidney cancer.

This chain uses TRBV7-3 with TRBJ1-6; 9 bases agree with TRBD1. V gave up 5 bases and J gave up 3 bases; unmatched junction bases: 2. In germline, CDR1 is SGHTA, CDR2 FQGTGA. CDR3 size: 15 residues. CDR3 nucleotide sequence: TGTGCCAGCAGCCCGACAGGGGGCTATAATTCACCCCTCCACTTT. As protein: CASSPTGGYNSPLHF. Variable domain in full (rest from reference TRBV7-3 and TRBJ1-6): GAGVSQTPSNKVTEKGKYVELRCDPISGHTALYWYRQSLGQGPEFLIYFQGTGAADDSGLPNDRFFAVRPEGSVSTLKIQRTERGDSAVYLCASSPTGGYNSPLHFGNGTRLTVT.

The chain couples TRBV18 to TRBJ2-2, with 7 nucleotides matching TRBD1. Germline-derived CDR1 and CDR2 are KGHSH and LQKENI. The CDR3 sequence is 18 residues long. Trimming at V came to 1 base and at J to 0 bases, leaving 8 bases not matched to a gene. The CDR3 sequence is CASSPQRPTGTNTGELFF. Here the CDR3 DNA reads TGTGCCAGCTCACCACAGCGTCCGACAGGGACGAACACCGGGGAGCTGTTTTTT.

The chain recombines TRBV9 with TRBJ1-1, with D uncertain. V lost 0 bases to trimming and J lost 5 bases, with 14 bases between them. The CDR3 has 15 residues. Germline V gives CDR1 SGDLS, CDR2 YYNGEE. In DNA form, the CDR3 reads TGTGCCAGCAGCGTAGTTGAGGGATCGAGGACTGAAGCTTTCTTT. Encoded protein: CASSVVEGSRTEAFF.

The rearrangement links TRBV7-2 to TRBJ2-7; D may be TRBD1 (5 bases). V lost 3 bases and J lost 3, with 9 bases in between. The CDR3 is made up of 13 amino acids. The germline CDR1 and CDR2 sequences are SGHTA and FQGNSA. The CDR3, as DNA: TGTGCCAGCAGCTTTGGACACGACTACGAGCAGTACTTC. Translated, it gives CASSFGHDYEQYF.

The V gene is TRBV13, the J gene TRBJ2-7; 9 bases map to TRBD1. Losses at the gene ends were 5 bases for V and 6 bases for J; bases not matched to a gene: 8. This CDR3 contains 14 residues. The germline V gene has CDR1 PRHDT and CDR2 FYEKMQ (reference sequence). Here the CDR3 reads CASSTRDREAEQYF. The CDR3 region has the DNA TGTGCCAGCAGCACCCGGGACAGGGAGGCCGAGCAGTACTTC.

The rearrangement joins TRBV7-9 to TRBJ1-1, with D unclear. V shed 6 bases and J shed 0 bases, with 5 bases lying between them. The CDR3 contains 12 residues. Germline V gene data show CDR1 as SEHNR and CDR2 as FQNEAQ (reference sequence). CDR3 region: CASSGVNTEAFF. The CDR3 coding sequence is TGTGCCAGCAGTGGGGTGAACACTGAAGCTTTCTTT.

CDR3 residues: CASSPFPLAGEPYNEQFF. The CDR3 nucleotides are TGTGCCAGCTCACCTTTCCCACTAGCGGGGGAGCCATACAATGAGCAGTTCTTC. This rearrangement joins TRBV18 to TRBJ2-1; 11 nucleotides agree with TRBD2. CDR1 and CDR2 from the germline V gene are KGHSH and LQKENI. V lost 3 bases to trimming and J lost 4 bases; unmatched junction nucleotides: 11. The CDR3 consists of 18 residues.

V and J are TRBV7-9 and TRBJ2-5; D is ambiguous. V was shortened by 5 bases and J by 2 bases, with 9 bases between the two germline ends. The CDR3 length is 13 residues. Looked up from germline, CDR1 is SEHNR and CDR2 is FQNEAQ (reference sequence). The CDR3 loop is CASSLTEQETQYF. DNA for the CDR3: TGTGCCAGCAGCCTGACCGAACAAGAGACCCAGTACTTC.

The sample holds one count of this clone. The rearrangement joins TRBV2 to TRBJ1-1; D ambiguous. Trimming left V 0 bases short and J 5 bases short, with 4 bases between. This CDR3 comprises 12 residues. Looked up from germline, CDR1 is SNHLY and CDR2 is FYNNEI. CDR3 sequence: CASSEALTEAFF. Written as DNA, the CDR3 is TGTGCCAGCAGTGAAGCCTTAACTGAAGCTTTCTTT.

V and J are TRBV5-4 and TRBJ2-7; either TRBD1 or TRBD2 may fit D (5 bases each). Trimming pared 3 bases from V and 5 bases from J, leaving 18 bases between. CDR3 length: 15 amino acids. Germline CDR1 reads SGHNT; CDR2 reads YYREEE (reference sequence). The CDR3 reads CASSWVGPRGNEQYF. Here the CDR3 DNA reads TGTGCCAGCAGCTGGGTGGGACCTCGGGGCAACGAGCAGTACTTC.